In this sample, the clone carrying this T cell receptor beta chain turned up once. Its antigen remains unidentified. These data belong to a study of cytomegalovirus exposure and HLA in healthy donors. V trimming: 9 bases; J trimming: 3 bases; junction bases outside the gene matches: 14. The CDR3 length is 16 residues. In germline, CDR1 is MNHEY, CDR2 SMNVEV (reference sequence). Overall study results and limits: Rare TCR sequences dominated, though some public TCRs recurred in many donors.

PCR was performed using 60 Vbeta and 13 Jbeta primers. The repertoire was sequenced with immunoSEQ multiplex PCR; TCRdb's copy has only in-frame clones and lacks some. Here the sample spans about 200,000 clones, approximately 83% being singletons. V usage is TRBV27 and J usage is TRBJ1-1; TRBD1 matches 9 bases. The sequence was obtained from a girl aged 5-17 years in good health and CMV-seronegative. The sample consisted of PBMCs. In DNA form, the CDR3 reads TGTGCCAGTAATACCGTACAGGGGGCATTGTACACTGAAGCTTTCTTT. Encoded protein: CASNTVQGALYTEAFF.